This is a list of T cell receptor beta chains from one sample in a study of vaccination and CD4 T cells after COVID-19. For these receptors, no antigen is known. Each CDR3 protein gets one entry after TCRdb re-called the PCR reads with MiXCR. The sample has 19,000 or so distinct CDR3 sequences, approximately 41% seen once. The specimen sequenced was CD4+ T cells from blood, cultured in vitro. The receptors shown here come from a human donor who had recovered from COVID-19. The conserved cysteine and the conserved F or W are not part of the CDR3 here.

cdr3_aa,v_call
SAPPSGSEYEQY,TRBV20-1
ASSEGHYGYT,TRBV6-1
ASTDAGGTHEQY,TRBV6-1
ASSARRGRDTEAF,TRBV27
ASAGGTYEQY,TRBV7-9
ASSLGMGTRVPDEQY,TRBV7-9
ASSTTGGSGYT,TRBV19
ASSRQDQETQY,TRBV7-6
ASSPNQGATPLH,TRBV12-3/TRBV12-4
ASSFSGRIDTQY,TRBV11-2
ASSIRAGSSTDTQY,TRBV19
ASGRGSLTGELF,TRBV11-2
ASSLIGVETQY,TRBV12-3/TRBV12-4
ASSFGGTGGYQPQH,TRBV27